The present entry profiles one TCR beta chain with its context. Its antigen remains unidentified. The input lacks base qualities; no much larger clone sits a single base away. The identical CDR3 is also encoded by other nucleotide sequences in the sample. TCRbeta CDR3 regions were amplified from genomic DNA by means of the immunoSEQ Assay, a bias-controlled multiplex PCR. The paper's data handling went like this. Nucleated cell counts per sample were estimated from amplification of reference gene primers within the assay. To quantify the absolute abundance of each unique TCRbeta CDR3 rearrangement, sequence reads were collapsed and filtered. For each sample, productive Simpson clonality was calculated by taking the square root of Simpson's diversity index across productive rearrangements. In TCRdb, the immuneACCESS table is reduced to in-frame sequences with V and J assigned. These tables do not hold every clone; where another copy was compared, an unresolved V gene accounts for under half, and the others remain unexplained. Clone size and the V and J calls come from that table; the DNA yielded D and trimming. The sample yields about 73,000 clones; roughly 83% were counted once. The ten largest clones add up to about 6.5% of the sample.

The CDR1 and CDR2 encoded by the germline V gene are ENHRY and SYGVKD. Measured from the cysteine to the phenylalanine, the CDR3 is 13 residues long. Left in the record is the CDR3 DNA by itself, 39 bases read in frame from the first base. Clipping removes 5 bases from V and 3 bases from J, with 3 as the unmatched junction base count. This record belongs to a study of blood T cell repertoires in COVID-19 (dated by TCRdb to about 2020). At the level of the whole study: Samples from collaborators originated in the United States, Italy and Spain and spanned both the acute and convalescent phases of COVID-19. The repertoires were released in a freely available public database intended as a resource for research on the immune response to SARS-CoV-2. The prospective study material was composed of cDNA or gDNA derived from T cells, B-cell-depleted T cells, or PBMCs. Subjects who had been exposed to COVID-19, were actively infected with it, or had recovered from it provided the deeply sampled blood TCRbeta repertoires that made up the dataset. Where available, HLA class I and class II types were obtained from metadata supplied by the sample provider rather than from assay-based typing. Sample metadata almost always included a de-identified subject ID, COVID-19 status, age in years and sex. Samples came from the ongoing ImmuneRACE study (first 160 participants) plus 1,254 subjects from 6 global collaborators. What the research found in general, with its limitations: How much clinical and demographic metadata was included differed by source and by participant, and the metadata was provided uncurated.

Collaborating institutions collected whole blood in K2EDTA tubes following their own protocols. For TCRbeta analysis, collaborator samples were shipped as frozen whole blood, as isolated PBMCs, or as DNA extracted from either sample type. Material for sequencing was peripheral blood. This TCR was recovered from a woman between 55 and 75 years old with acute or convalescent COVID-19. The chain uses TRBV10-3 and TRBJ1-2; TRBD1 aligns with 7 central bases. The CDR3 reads CAISRQGDYGYTF. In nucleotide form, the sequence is TGTGCCATCAGTCGACAGGGCGACTATGGCTACACCTTC.